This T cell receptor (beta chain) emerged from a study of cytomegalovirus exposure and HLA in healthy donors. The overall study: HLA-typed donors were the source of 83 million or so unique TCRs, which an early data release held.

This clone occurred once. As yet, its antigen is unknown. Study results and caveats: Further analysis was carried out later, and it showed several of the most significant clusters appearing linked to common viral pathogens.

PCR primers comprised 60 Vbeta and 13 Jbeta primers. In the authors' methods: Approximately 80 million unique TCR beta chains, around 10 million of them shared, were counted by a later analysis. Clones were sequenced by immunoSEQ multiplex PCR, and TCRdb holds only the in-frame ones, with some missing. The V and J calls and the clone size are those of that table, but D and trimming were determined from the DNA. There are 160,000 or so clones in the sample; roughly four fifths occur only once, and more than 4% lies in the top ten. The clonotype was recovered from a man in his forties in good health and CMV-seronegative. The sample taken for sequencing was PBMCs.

Here the CDR3 DNA reads TGTGCCAGCGGAGCAGGGGCCGCGAACACCGGGGAGCTGTTTTTT. This gives the protein CASGAGAANTGELFF. This chain joins TRBV6-6 and TRBJ2-2; possibly TRBD1 for D (6 bases). V was pared by 8 bases and J by 0 bases, with 13 bases between. Germline V gene data show CDR1 as MNHNY and CDR2 as SVGAGI (reference sequence). The CDR3 is 15 residues long.